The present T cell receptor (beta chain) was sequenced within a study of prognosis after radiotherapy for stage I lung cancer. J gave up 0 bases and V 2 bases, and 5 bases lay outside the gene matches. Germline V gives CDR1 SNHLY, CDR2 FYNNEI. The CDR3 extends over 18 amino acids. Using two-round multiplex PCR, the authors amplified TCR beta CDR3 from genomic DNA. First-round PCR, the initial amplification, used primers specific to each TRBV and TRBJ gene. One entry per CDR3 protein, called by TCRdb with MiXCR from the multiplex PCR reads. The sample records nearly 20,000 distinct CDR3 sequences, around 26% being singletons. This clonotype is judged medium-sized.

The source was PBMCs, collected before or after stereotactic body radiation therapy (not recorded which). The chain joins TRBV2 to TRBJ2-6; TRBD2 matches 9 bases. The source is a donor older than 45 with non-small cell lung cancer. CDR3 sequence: CASSELGGRASGANVLTF. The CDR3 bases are TGTGCCAGCAGTGAACTGGGCGGGAGGGCCTCTGGGGCCAACGTCCTGACTTTC.